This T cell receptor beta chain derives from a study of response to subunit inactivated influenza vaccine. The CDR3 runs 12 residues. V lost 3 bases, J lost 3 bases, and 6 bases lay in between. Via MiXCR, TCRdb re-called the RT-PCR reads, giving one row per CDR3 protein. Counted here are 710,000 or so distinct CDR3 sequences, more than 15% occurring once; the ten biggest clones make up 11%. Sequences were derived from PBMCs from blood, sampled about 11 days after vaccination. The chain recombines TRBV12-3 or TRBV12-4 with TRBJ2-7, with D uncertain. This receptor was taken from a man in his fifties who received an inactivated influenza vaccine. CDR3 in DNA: TGTGCCAGCAGTTTGGTGCACTACGAGCAGTACTTC. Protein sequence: CASSLVHYEQYF.